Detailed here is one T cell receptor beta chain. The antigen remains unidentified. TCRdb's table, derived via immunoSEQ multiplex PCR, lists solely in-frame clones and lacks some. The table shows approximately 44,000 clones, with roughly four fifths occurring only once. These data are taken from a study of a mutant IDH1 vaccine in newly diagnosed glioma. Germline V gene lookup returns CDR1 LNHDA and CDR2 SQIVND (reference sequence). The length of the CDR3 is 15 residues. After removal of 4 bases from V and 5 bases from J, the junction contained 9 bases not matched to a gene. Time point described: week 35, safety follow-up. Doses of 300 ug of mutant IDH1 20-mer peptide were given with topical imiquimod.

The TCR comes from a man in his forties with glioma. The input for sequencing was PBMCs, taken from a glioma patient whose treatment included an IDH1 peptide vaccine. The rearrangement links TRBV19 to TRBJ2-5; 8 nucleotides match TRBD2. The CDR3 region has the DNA TGTGCCAGTAGTACCACTAGCGGAGGAGGGGAGACCCAGTACTTC. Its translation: CASSTTSGGGETQYF.